What follows are 4 T cell receptor beta chains derived from one specimen sequenced in a study of control samples from healthy donors and cancer patients. Method: immunoSEQ multiplex PCR; TCRdb's copy keeps in-frame clones and lacks some. This table holds about 63,000 clones, around 85% found once. Sequenced sample: blood. These receptor sequences come from a man aged 35-49 years in good health.

The chain links TRBV19 to TRBJ1-4; unclear D gene. This CDR3 region has 18 residues. Trimming took 7 bases from V and 0 from J, leaving 21 bases between them. Germline CDR1 is LNHDA and CDR2 is SQIVND (reference sequence). The CDR3 is CASTGSVEGITTNEKLFF. CDR3 coding DNA: TGTGCCAGTACAGGTTCGGTCGAAGGGATCACAACTAATGAAAAACTGTTTTTT.

The chain has TRBV19 and TRBJ1-5; D is perhaps TRBD1 (6 bases). CDR3 length equals 15 residues. From germline, CDR1 is LNHDA and CDR2 SQIVND (reference sequence). V lost 3 bases and J 1 base, leaving 10 bases between the germline ends. The CDR3 protein is CASSIGQSSNQPQHF. The CDR3 DNA sequence: TGTGCCAGTAGTATCGGACAGAGCAGCAATCAGCCCCAGCATTTT.

This clone was picked up a small number of times. V gene TRBV15 combines with J gene TRBJ1-4; 12 bases line up with TRBD1. CDR1 is LNHNV, CDR2 YYDKDF, per germline (reference sequence). The trim removed 5 bases at V and 6 bases at J, leaving 16 bases unmatched. CDR3 length: 19 residues. The CDR3 region is CATSGGTGGGLTRHEKLFF. Written as DNA, the CDR3 is TGTGCCACCAGCGGGGGGACAGGGGGCGGCCTCACCCGCCATGAAAAACTGTTTTTT.

The chain recombines TRBV27 with TRBJ1-6; TRBD1 aligns across 7 bases. CDR3 length equals 14 residues. V shed 4 bases, J shed 10 bases, and the junction held 7 bases outside the gene matches. The germline gives CDR1 MNHEY, CDR2 SMNVEV (reference sequence). Here the CDR3 reads CASSSETGRSPLHF. CDR3 in DNA: TGTGCCAGCAGTTCAGAGACAGGGAGATCACCCCTCCACTTT.